This T cell receptor (beta chain) stems from a study of cytomegalovirus exposure and HLA in healthy donors. Notes on the study in general: In a later analysis, compared with equally common non-associated chains, HLA-associated beta chains were more expanded.

Trimming pared 5 bases from V and 2 bases from J, leaving 15 bases between. CDR1 LGHNA and CDR2 YSLEER come from the germline V gene. The CDR3 loop spans 15 amino acids. The PCR had 60 Vbeta and 13 Jbeta primers. Data came from immunoSEQ multiplex PCR; TCRdb stores just in-frame clones and leaves some out. The top ten clones hold over 1.5% of a sample with about 120,000 clones, 55% to 75% of them seen once. In the case of this clone: No antigen is known for it.

It was healthy bone marrow donors who served as donors. The gene calls are TRBV4-3 and TRBJ1-1, with D possibly matching TRBD1 (6 bases). This sequence was found in a man aged 30 to 39 in good health and CMV-seropositive. Sequencing was carried out using PBMCs. In nucleotides, the CDR3 is TGCGCCAGCAGCAATAGACAGGTAGATAACACTGAAGCTTTCTTT. Amino acid sequence: CASSNRQVDNTEAFF.